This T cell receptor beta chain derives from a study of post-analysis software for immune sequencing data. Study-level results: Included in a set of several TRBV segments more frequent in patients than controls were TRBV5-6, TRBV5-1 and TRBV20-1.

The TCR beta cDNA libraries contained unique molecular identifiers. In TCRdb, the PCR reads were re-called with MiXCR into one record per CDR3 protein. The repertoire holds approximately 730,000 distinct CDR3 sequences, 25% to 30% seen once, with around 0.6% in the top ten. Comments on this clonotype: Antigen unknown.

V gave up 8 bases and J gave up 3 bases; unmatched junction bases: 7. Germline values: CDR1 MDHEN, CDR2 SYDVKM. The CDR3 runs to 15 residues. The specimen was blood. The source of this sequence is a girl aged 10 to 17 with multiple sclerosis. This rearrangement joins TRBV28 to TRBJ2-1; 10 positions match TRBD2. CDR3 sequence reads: CASRGSSGGYNEQFF. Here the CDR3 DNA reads TGTGCCAGCCGGGGCTCTAGCGGGGGCTACAATGAGCAGTTCTTC.